The 10 T cell receptor beta chains presented below share a single source sample, sequenced in a study of blood T cell repertoires in COVID-19. Sequencing was performed with immunoSEQ multiplex PCR; in TCRdb, only in-frame clones are kept and a portion is missing. The table has just over 40,000 clones, just under 85% seen once; the top ten hold 2.6%. Input material: peripheral blood. These receptors came from a woman in her sixties with acute or convalescent COVID-19.

The chain recombines TRBV7-9 with TRBJ1-4; D perhaps matches TRBD1 (6 bases). CDR3 size: 14 residues. Germline V gene data show CDR1 as SEHNR and CDR2 as FQNEAQ (reference sequence). Trimming shortened V by 2 bases and J by 5 bases, and 9 bases separated the two germline ends. CDR3 nucleotides: TGTGCCAGCAGCTTATCCCAGGGGAATGAAAAACTGTTTTTT. Translating it yields CASSLSQGNEKLFF.

The chain has TRBV18 and TRBJ1-1; D is perhaps TRBD1 (5 bases). This CDR3 region has 14 residues. Germline CDR1 and CDR2: KGHSH and LQKENI. Trimming stripped 0 bases from V and 6 bases from J, with 11 bases between. Here the CDR3 reads CASSPPMQGAEAFF. As DNA, the CDR3 is TGTGCCAGCTCACCACCTATGCAAGGGGCTGAAGCTTTCTTT.

The chain employs TRBV27 and TRBJ2-3; 7 bases agree with TRBD1. The CDR3 is made up of 16 amino acids. V lost 4 bases to trimming and J lost 5 bases; unmatched junction nucleotides: 12. Germline CDR1 and CDR2: MNHEY and SMNVEV (reference sequence). CDR3 protein: CASSYSPGQRVDTQYF. CDR3 coding DNA: TGTGCCAGCAGTTACTCTCCGGGACAGCGCGTAGATACGCAGTATTTT.

This clone was seen a single time. The J gene is TRBJ2-6, the V gene TRBV19; 8 bases fit TRBD1. This CDR3 contains 15 residues. Germline V lookup: CDR1 LNHDA, CDR2 SQIVND (reference sequence). V lost 3 bases, J lost 13 bases, and 11 bases stayed unmatched. The CDR3 nucleotides are TGTGCCAGTAGTATGGGGACAGGTCCTGGTTATGTCCTGACTTTC. Translating it yields CASSMGTGPGYVLTF.

The CDR3 region is CASSEAAILLGGYGYTF. In nucleotides, the CDR3 is TGTGCCAGCAGTGAAGCAGCTATCCTCCTAGGAGGCTATGGCTACACCTTC. This chain joins TRBV6-1 and TRBJ1-2; D remains unclear. Germline V gene data show CDR1 as MNHNS and CDR2 as SASEGT. The V and J ends lost 0 bases and 4 bases respectively, with 18 bases between them. The CDR3 runs 17 residues.

The chain recombines TRBV5-1 with TRBJ1-1, with D possibly matching TRBD1 (6 bases). The V and J ends lost 1 base and 2 bases respectively, with 9 bases between them. This CDR3 is 14 amino acids long. Germline V gene lookup returns CDR1 SGHRS and CDR2 YFSETQ. Here the CDR3 reads CASSLRGGNTEAFF. The CDR3 DNA reads TGCGCCAGCAGCTTGAGAGGGGGAAACACTGAAGCTTTCTTT.

The rearrangement joins TRBV2 to TRBJ1-2; the match to TRBD1 covers 9 bases. Trimming removed 2 bases from V and 6 bases from J; junction bases left unmatched: 1. CDR1 is SNHLY and CDR2 is FYNNEI in the germline V gene. The CDR3 extends over 13 amino acids. This CDR3 is CASSEYRGHGYTF. CDR3 nucleotide sequence: TGTGCCAGCAGTGAATACAGGGGGCATGGCTACACCTTC.

The chain combines TRBV2 with TRBJ2-1; D may be TRBD2 (5 bases). V shed 5 bases and J shed 5 bases, with 13 bases lying between them. The V gene's germline CDR1 is SNHLY and CDR2 FYNNEI. The CDR3 has 14 amino acids. This chain's CDR3 is CASSKRVTDNEQFF. CDR3 coding DNA: TGTGCCAGCAGTAAGAGGGTCACGGACAATGAGCAGTTCTTC. Filled out from reference TRBV2 and TRBJ2-1, the complete variable domain reads EPEVTQTPSHQVTQMGQEVILRCVPISNHLYFYWYRQILGQKVEFLVSFYNNEISEKSEIFDDQFSVERPDGSNFTLKIRSTKLEDSAMYFCASSKRVTDNEQFFGPGTRLTVL.

This chain joins TRBV15 and TRBJ1-6; unclear D gene. The V end was cut by 3 bases, the J end by 7 bases, with 16 bases between. In germline, CDR1 is LNHNV, CDR2 YYDKDF (reference sequence). This CDR3 comprises 16 residues. The CDR3 DNA follows: TGTGCCACCAGCAGTGCAGGAAGCCCTTTCAATTCACCCCTCCACTTT. Its translation is CATSSAGSPFNSPLHF.

The rearrangement joins TRBV5-1 to TRBJ1-1, with D perhaps matching TRBD1 (6 bases). The CDR3 consists of 13 residues. The V and J ends lost 4 bases and 5 bases respectively, with 12 bases between them. The germline gives CDR1 SGHRS, CDR2 YFSETQ. CDR3 DNA: TGCGCCAGCAGCGGGACACCCCTTACTGAAGCTTTCTTT. Translated, it gives CASSGTPLTEAFF.